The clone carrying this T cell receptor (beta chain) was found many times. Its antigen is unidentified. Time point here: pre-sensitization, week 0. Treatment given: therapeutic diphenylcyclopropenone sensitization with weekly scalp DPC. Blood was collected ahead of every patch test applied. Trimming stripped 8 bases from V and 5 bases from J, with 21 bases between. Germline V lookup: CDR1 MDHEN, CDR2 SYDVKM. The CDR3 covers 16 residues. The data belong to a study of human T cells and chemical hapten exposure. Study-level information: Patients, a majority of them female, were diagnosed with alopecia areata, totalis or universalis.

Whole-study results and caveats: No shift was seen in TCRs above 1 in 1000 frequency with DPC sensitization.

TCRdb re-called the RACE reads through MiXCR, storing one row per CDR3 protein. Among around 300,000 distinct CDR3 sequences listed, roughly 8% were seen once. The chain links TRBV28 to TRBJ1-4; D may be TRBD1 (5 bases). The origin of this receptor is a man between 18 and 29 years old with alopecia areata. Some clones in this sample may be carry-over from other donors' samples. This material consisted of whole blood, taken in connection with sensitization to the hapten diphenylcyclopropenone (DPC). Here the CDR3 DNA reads TGTGCCAGCGGACCAAATGGGGCAGCCCTCAATGAAAAACTGTTTTTT. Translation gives CASGPNGAALNEKLFF.